These T cell receptor beta chains were read from a single sample in a study of cytomegalovirus exposure and HLA in healthy donors. Using immunoSEQ multiplex PCR, the repertoire was profiled, and TCRdb retains in-frame clones only, with some absent. The sample consists of 150,000 or so clones, more than 60% of them appearing once. The specimen was PBMCs. These receptors were obtained from a man aged 18 to 29 in good health and CMV-seropositive. Each CDR3 is given with its conserved first and last residue. The D gene is left open where the match is weak. For some rows the clone size is stated as once, few or many, or as a class when expanded; others skip it.

D	V	size	J	CDR3	DNA
TRBD1	TRBV7-2	NA	TRBJ1-4	CASSSTGPNEKLFF	TGTGCCAGCAGCTCGACAGGGCCTAATGAAAAACTGTTTTTT
NA	TRBV21-1	NA	TRBJ2-7	CASKKGGLAGELHLRGEQYF	TGTGCCAGCAAAAAGGGCGGTCTGGCAGGGGAGTTGCACCTCCGAGGCGAGCAGTACTTC
NA	TRBV7-3	NA	TRBJ2-5	CASSLTPGISKETQYF	TGTGCCAGCAGCTTAACGCCAGGGATATCGAAAGAGACCCAGTACTTC
NA	TRBV19	NA	TRBJ1-1	CASSVNTEAFF	TGTGCCAGTTCGGTGAACACTGAAGCTTTCTTT
NA	TRBV4-1	NA	TRBJ2-6	CASSQDRGSGANVLTF	TGCGCCAGCAGCCAAGATAGAGGCTCTGGGGCCAACGTCCTGACTTTC
TRBD1	TRBV11-2	NA	TRBJ1-5	CASSLTGTGGSNQPQHF	TGTGCCAGCAGCTTAACCGGGACAGGGGGTAGCAATCAGCCCCAGCATTTT
NA	TRBV28	NA	TRBJ1-1	CASRAYRMNTEAFF	TGTGCCAGCAGAGCCTACAGGATGAACACTGAAGCTTTCTTT
TRBD1	TRBV27	NA	TRBJ2-5	CASIPLGGQGQETQYF	TGTGCCAGCATTCCATTAGGGGGACAGGGGCAAGAGACCCAGTACTTC
TRBD2	TRBV11-2	many	TRBJ2-1	CASLRSGGDEQFF	TGTGCCAGCCTAAGATCGGGGGGGGATGAGCAGTTCTTC
TRBD1	TRBV2	NA	TRBJ1-2	CASSKQGSRYGYTF	TGTGCCAGCAGTAAACAGGGGTCTCGCTATGGCTACACCTTC
NA	TRBV18	few	TRBJ2-5	CASSPQLAAQETQYF	TGTGCCAGCTCACCACAATTAGCCGCACAAGAGACCCAGTACTTC
NA	TRBV7-6	few	TRBJ1-3	CASSLAGDRLYF	TGTGCCAGCAGCTTAGCAGGAGACAGGTTATATTTT
NA	TRBV4-1	NA	TRBJ2-2	CASSPPPRRDTNTGELFF	TGCGCCAGCAGCCCCCCACCACGGCGGGATACAAACACCGGGGAGCTGTTTTTT
TRBD1	TRBV28	NA	TRBJ1-4	CASRIYRGQNEKLFF	TGTGCCAGCAGAATATACAGGGGGCAGAATGAAAAACTGTTTTTT
TRBD2	TRBV27	NA	TRBJ2-7	CASPRVAGDYEQYF	TGTGCCAGCCCCAGGGTAGCGGGAGACTACGAGCAGTACTTC
NA	TRBV7-9	NA	TRBJ2-3	CASASDGTDTQYF	TGTGCCAGCGCTAGCGATGGCACAGATACGCAGTATTTT
TRBD2	TRBV2	NA	TRBJ2-1	CASSTSGRAVVEQFF	TGTGCCAGCAGCACCAGCGGGAGGGCCGTGGTTGAGCAGTTCTTC
TRBD2	TRBV5-1	once	TRBJ2-1	CASSLPRGGGYNEQFF	TGCGCCAGCAGCCTGCCCCGGGGCGGGGGCTACAATGAGCAGTTCTTC
NA	TRBV27	once	TRBJ2-7	CASSTRFRGHEQYF	TGTGCCAGCAGTACCCGGTTCAGGGGCCACGAGCAGTACTTC
NA	TRBV4-2	NA	TRBJ2-7	CASSRSSYEQYF	TGTGCCAGCAGCCGGAGCTCCTACGAGCAGTACTTC
NA	TRBV9	few	TRBJ2-1	CASSVSRGGPTRSSYNEQFF	TGTGCCAGCAGCGTTTCCCGTGGAGGGCCAACCCGAAGCTCCTACAATGAGCAGTTCTTC
NA	TRBV7-2	NA	TRBJ2-5	CASRGPFTETQYF	TGTGCCAGCAGGGGGCCTTTTACAGAGACCCAGTACTTC
TRBD2	TRBV7-9	NA	TRBJ2-7	CASVPQSAGVGHEQYF	TGTGCCAGCGTCCCCCAATCAGCGGGAGTCGGGCACGAGCAGTACTTC
NA	TRBV5-4	NA	TRBJ2-3	CASRPTPTGPLSDTQYF	TGTGCCAGCAGACCCACGCCCACTGGGCCTCTCTCGGATACGCAGTATTTT
NA	TRBV11-3	NA	TRBJ2-1	CASSFGGTRSYNEQFF	TGTGCCAGCAGCTTTGGCGGGACTCGTTCCTACAATGAGCAGTTCTTC
NA	TRBV5-4	once	TRBJ1-1	CASSLVVTGGTEAFF	TGTGCCAGCAGCTTGGTAGTGACAGGTGGCACTGAAGCTTTCTTT
NA	TRBV2	NA	TRBJ2-7	CASYRDPYEQYF	TGTGCCAGTTACAGGGACCCCTACGAGCAGTACTTC
TRBD2	TRBV11-2	NA	TRBJ2-7	CASSTGTSMYEQYF	TGTGCCAGCAGCACCGGGACTAGCATGTACGAGCAGTACTTC
TRBD1	TRBV5-1	few	TRBJ2-5	CASSLGKRGQVGETQYF	TGCGCCAGCAGCTTGGGCAAAAGAGGACAGGTAGGAGAGACCCAGTACTTC
TRBD1	TRBV9	NA	TRBJ2-5	CASSVTGGNIQETQYF	TGTGCCAGCAGCGTAACAGGGGGAAACATCCAAGAGACCCAGTACTTC
NA	TRBV28	NA	TRBJ2-7	CASSPGLTYEQYF	TGTGCCAGCAGTCCCGGACTTACCTACGAGCAGTACTTC
NA	TRBV5-4	NA	TRBJ1-4	CASSASGTTNEKLFF	TGTGCCAGCAGCGCATCCGGGACAACTAATGAAAAACTGTTTTTT
NA	TRBV6-5	few	TRBJ2-7	CASSRDPRGDEQYF	TGTGCCAGCAGCAGAGATCCCAGGGGCGACGAGCAGTACTTC
NA	TRBV2	few	TRBJ2-2	CASSEEGRGTGELFF	TGTGCCAGCAGTGAGGAGGGGCGCGGCACCGGGGAGCTGTTTTTT
TRBD2	TRBV29-1	NA	TRBJ2-1	CSVSSEVAGCEQFF	TGCAGCGTTTCCTCGGAGGTAGCGGGATGTGAGCAGTTCTTC
NA	TRBV9	NA	TRBJ2-1	CASSVGNSGRYNEQFF	TGTGCCAGCAGCGTAGGAAACAGCGGCAGATACAATGAGCAGTTCTTC
TRBD2	TRBV5-1	NA	TRBJ2-1	CASRDPGGGLYNEQFF	TGCGCCAGCAGAGATCCGGGGGGGGGCCTCTACAATGAGCAGTTCTTC
TRBD1	TRBV5-1	NA	TRBJ2-1	CASSLTGDRGLDNEQFF	TGCGCCAGCAGCTTAACAGGGGATCGAGGGTTAGACAATGAGCAGTTCTTC
TRBD1	TRBV11-2	NA	TRBJ1-4	CASSPRDSEKLFF	TGTGCCAGCAGCCCCAGGGACAGCGAAAAACTGTTTTTT
TRBD2	TRBV28	NA	TRBJ2-1	CASNPLAGGSNEQFF	TGTGCCAGCAACCCACTAGCGGGAGGTTCGAATGAGCAGTTCTTC
TRBD2	TRBV7-3	NA	TRBJ2-7	CASSLSSGSSYEQYF	TGTGCCAGCAGCTTATCTAGCGGGTCCTCCTACGAGCAGTACTTC
NA	TRBV19	NA	TRBJ1-2	CASNKGAYGYTF	TGTGCCAGTAACAAGGGAGCCTATGGCTACACCTTC
NA	TRBV28	NA	TRBJ1-2	CASSFYGRVTF	TGTGCCAGCAGTTTTTACGGCCGGGTCACCTTC
NA	TRBV28	NA	TRBJ2-1	CATMSRGEEQFF	TGTGCCACTATGAGCCGGGGAGAGGAGCAGTTCTTC
NA	TRBV1	NA	TRBJ2-1	CTSSPRGSGYNEQFF	TGCACCAGCAGCCCCCGGGGTAGCGGGTACAATGAGCAGTTCTTC
NA	TRBV29-1	NA	TRBJ1-4	CSVHRDGSEKLFF	TGCAGCGTACACAGGGATGGGAGTGAAAAACTGTTTTTT
NA	TRBV5-6	few	TRBJ2-1	CASSALRGGSTSYNEQFF	TGTGCCAGCAGCGCGCTCCGGGGTGGCAGCACCTCCTACAATGAGCAGTTCTTC
TRBD1	TRBV19	NA	TRBJ2-6	CASSPLGQGRLRGANVLTF	TGTGCCAGTAGTCCCCTTGGACAGGGCCGACTAAGGGGGGCCAACGTCCTGACTTTC
TRBD1	TRBV5-1	NA	TRBJ2-7	CASSLGQGSYEQYF	TGCGCCAGCAGCTTGGGACAGGGATCCTACGAGCAGTACTTC
NA	TRBV7-9	NA	TRBJ2-2	CASSLALRSGGELFF	TGTGCCAGCAGCTTAGCGCTGCGGTCCGGCGGGGAGCTGTTTTTT
TRBD2	TRBV10-3	few	TRBJ2-5	CAISEAGRAGETQYF	TGTGCCATCAGTGAGGCCGGGAGGGCCGGGGAGACCCAGTACTTC
NA	TRBV29-1	NA	TRBJ2-2	CSAKYTGELFF	TGCAGCGCCAAATACACCGGGGAGCTGTTTTTT
NA	TRBV6-6	NA	TRBJ2-1	CASSLTVNEQFF	TGTGCCAGCAGTTTGACAGTTAATGAGCAGTTCTTC
TRBD1	TRBV5-1	NA	TRBJ1-2	CASSWGQGRDYGYTF	TGCGCCAGCAGCTGGGGACAGGGGCGTGACTATGGCTACACCTTC